The present TCR beta chain was sequenced within a study of spatial heterogeneity in lung cancer (dated by TCRdb to between 2019 and 2020). For the wider study: Beta-chain transcripts were consistently detected in greater numbers than alpha-chain transcripts, which likely reflects a higher abundance of beta-chain transcripts. In tumor regions, TCR transcript counts showed a strong correlation with a T cell transcriptional module score derived from matched bulk RNA-seq. In the raw uncorrected reads, each unique combination of TCR and UMI appeared more than ten times on average. TCR alpha and beta repertoires were quantitatively compared across multiple tumor regions, matched nontumor lung and blood in non-small cell lung cancer. TCR repertoire features were related to nonsynonymous mutation counts determined by whole-exome sequencing of tumor tissue. Both alpha and beta chains were TCR-sequenced in fewer than 250 tumor regions, approximately 68 matched nontumor lung samples and 45 to 60 PBMC samples obtained at surgery.

The CDR3, cysteine through phenylalanine, is 15 amino acids long. Here the CDR3 DNA is all that survives: 45 bases in frame from base 1. As encoded in the germline V gene, CDR1 is KGHSH while CDR2 is LQKENI. V is clipped by 2 bases and J by 3 bases, and the sequence between their germline boundaries is 10 bases long. This clonotype was counted many times. Its antigen is currently not known. Per-base quality was not reported, and no clone a single base away is much larger than it. The study at large found these results: Confirming at a functional level the hypothesis that regional TCRs recognize regional mutations was considered to require additional single-cell paired TCR alpha and beta sequencing. TCR-seq coverage of tumor T cells was estimated to be only roughly 7.5% for alpha chains and more than 11% for beta chains. The tumor nonsynonymous mutation count correlated with the number of expanded intratumoral alpha and beta TCRs. The count of ubiquitous expanded TCRs correlated with the count of ubiquitous nonsynonymous mutations, and the count of regional expanded TCRs correlated with the count of regional nonsynonymous mutations.

Libraries were prepared through 5' RACE. The run used a NextSeq 500. To allow correction of PCR and sequencing errors, the TCR library protocol tagged every TCR cDNA molecule with a unique molecular identifier. In the source study's methods: TCR identification, UMI-based error correction and CDR3 extraction were performed with Decombinator tools. TCRs above a frequency of 2 per 1,000, corresponding to the top 1% of the tumor frequency distribution, were defined as expanded. Expanded tumor TCRs were classed as regional if statistically deemed absent (corrected P<0.05) from at least one tumor region, otherwise ubiquitous. Each repertoire was subsampled 100 times to 5,000 TCRs, after which Renyi diversity was computed with the R vegan package. CDR3 similarity networks were constructed using string-kernel similarity of amino acid triplets, with links drawn between CDR3s whose pairwise similarity was above 0.82. The raw public reads went through TCRdb reprocessing: fastp at Q25, MiXCR clone calling, in-frame beta chains kept. Each CDR3 protein gets just one entry, which takes the most common genes and DNA from the rows behind it. V and J calls and clone size were set by TCRdb, not the authors. The sample data list around 100,000 distinct CDR3 sequences, and approximately 4.7% of these were observed just once. Less than 25% of the sample goes to the ten largest clones.

According to the study, the label for this sample's time point signals: sample taken at primary tumor resection. Donors were some 78 patients with early-stage, untreated non-small cell lung cancer from the lung TRACERx cohort. TCR sequencing used whole RNA extracted from tumor and nontumor lung tissue, or from cryopreserved PBMC samples, without cell sorting. A patient was chosen for TCR sequencing only when enough RNA was available from at least two tumor regions. A lung pathologist reviewed the tumor and adjacent nontumor lung specimens before the specimens were selected. The sequence derives from a male donor with early-stage non-small cell lung cancer. This material consisted of lung tumor tissue, taken at surgery. The rearranged chain carries TRBV18 and TRBJ1-4; TRBD1 is possibly the D segment (6 matching bases). The CDR3 sequence is CASSPSGEPNEKLFF. The DNA reads TGTGCCAGCTCACCATCAGGGGAACCTAATGAAAAACTGTTTTTT.